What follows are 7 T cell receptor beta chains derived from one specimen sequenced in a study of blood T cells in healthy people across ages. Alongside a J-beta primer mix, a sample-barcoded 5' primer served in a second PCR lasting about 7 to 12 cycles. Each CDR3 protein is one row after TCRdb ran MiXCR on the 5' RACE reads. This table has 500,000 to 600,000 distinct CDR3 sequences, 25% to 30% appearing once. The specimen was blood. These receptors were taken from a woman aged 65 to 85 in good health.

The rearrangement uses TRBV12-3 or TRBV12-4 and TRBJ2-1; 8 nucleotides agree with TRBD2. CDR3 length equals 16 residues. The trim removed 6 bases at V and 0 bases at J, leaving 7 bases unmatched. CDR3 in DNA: TGTGCCAGCAGGGACGGGGGGGCCAACTCCTACAATGAGCAGTTCTTC. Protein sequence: CASRDGGANSYNEQFF.

The CDR3: CRAPRQGRNTEAFF. For the CDR3, the DNA is TGCCGCGCCCCCCGACAGGGAAGGAACACTGAAGCTTTCTTT. The V and J genes are TRBV29-1 and TRBJ1-1; TRBD1 matches 7 bases. The CDR3 has 14 residues. Germline V lookup: CDR1 SQVTM, CDR2 ANQGSEA.

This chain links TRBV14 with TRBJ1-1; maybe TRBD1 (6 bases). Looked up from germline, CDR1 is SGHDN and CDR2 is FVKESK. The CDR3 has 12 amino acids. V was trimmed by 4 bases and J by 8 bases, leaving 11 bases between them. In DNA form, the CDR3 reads TGTGCCAGCAGCCCCCAGGGGTTGGAAGCTTTCTTT. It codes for CASSPQGLEAFF.

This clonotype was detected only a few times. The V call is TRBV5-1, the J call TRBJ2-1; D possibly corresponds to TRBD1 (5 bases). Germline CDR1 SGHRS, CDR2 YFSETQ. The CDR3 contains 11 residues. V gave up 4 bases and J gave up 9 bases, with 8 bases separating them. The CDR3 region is CASSPDSEQFF. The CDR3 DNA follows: TGCGCCAGCAGCCCAGACAGTGAGCAGTTCTTC.

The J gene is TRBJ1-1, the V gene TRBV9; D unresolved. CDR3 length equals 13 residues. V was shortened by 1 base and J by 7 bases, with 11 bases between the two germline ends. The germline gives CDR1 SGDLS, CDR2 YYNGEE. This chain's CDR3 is CASSVWVDGEAFF. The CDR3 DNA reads TGTGCCAGCAGCGTATGGGTCGACGGTGAAGCTTTCTTT.

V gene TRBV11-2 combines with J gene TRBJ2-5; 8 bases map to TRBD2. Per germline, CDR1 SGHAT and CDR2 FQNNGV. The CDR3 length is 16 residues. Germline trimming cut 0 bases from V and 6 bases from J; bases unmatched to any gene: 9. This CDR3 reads CASSLETSVVIKTQYF. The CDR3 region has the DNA TGTGCCAGCAGCTTAGAGACTAGCGTCGTTATAAAGACCCAGTACTTC.

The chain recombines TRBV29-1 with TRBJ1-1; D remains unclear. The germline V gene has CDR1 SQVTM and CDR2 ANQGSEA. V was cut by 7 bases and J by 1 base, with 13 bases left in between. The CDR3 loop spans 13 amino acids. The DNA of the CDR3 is TGCAGCGCTGCTGAGCCGGCGAACACTGAAGCTTTCTTT. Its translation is CSAAEPANTEAFF.